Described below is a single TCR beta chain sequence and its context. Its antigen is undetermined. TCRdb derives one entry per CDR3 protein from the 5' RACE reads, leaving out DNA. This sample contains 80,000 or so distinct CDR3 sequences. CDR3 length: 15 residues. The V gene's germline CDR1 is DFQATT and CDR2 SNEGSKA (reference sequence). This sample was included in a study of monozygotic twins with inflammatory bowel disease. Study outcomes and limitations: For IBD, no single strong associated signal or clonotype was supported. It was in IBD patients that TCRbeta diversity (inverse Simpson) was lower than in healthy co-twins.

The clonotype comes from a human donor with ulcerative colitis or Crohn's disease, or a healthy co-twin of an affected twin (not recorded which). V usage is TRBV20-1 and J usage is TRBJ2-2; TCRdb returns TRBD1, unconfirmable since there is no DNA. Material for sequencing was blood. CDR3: CSALGGGAIAGELFF.